A single sample is the source of the 3 T cell receptor beta chains below, sequenced in a study of monozygotic twins with cystic fibrosis. Assay used: immunoSEQ multiplex PCR; TCRdb lists only in-frame clones, some missing. Here the sample spans about 30,000 clones, roughly nine tenths being singletons. Sequencing was done on a sample of blood. The receptor source for this set is a girl aged 2-9 years with cystic fibrosis.

The genes are TRBV7-8 and TRBJ1-6; TRBD1 agrees at 7 bases. The CDR3 length is 17 residues. CDR1 and CDR2 from the germline V gene are SGHVS and FQNEAQ. Trimming cost V 4 bases and J 0 bases; bases outside gene matches: 6. This CDR3 is CASSSRGGSSYNSPLHF. The CDR3 coding sequence is TGTGCCAGCAGCTCCAGGGGGGGGAGCTCCTATAATTCACCCCTCCACTTT.

The gene calls are TRBV19 and TRBJ2-7; D might be TRBD2 (7 bases). V lost 4 bases and J 2 bases, leaving 15 bases between the germline ends. The germline CDR1 and CDR2 sequences are LNHDA and SQIVND (reference sequence). The CDR3 is 15 amino acids. The CDR3 coding sequence is TGTGCCAGTAGTAGGGGGGGGACAAGTACCTACGAGCAGTACTTC. Amino acid sequence: CASSRGGTSTYEQYF.

The V call is TRBV9, the J call TRBJ1-3, with D perhaps matching TRBD1 (6 bases). V was trimmed by 4 bases and J by 3 bases, leaving 14 bases between them. The CDR3 has 15 residues. Germline CDR1 SGDLS, CDR2 YYNGEE. The CDR3 protein is CASSPQLGGGNTIYF. The CDR3 DNA follows: TGTGCCAGCAGCCCCCAGCTAGGGGGTGGAAACACCATATATTTT.